This TCR beta chain was observed in a study of T cell changes during pregnancy in multiple sclerosis. Profiled with immunoSEQ multiplex PCR; TCRdb holds only in-frame clones, not every one. The sample shows approximately 46,000 clones, more than 85% of them seen only once. This clone turned up a few times. Germline values: CDR1 SGHDN, CDR2 FVKESK. The CDR3 extends over 18 amino acids. The trim removed 0 bases at V and 1 base at J, leaving 11 bases unmatched. The source material was CD8+ T cells from peripheral blood mononuclear cells, sampled in the second trimester of pregnancy. The gene calls are TRBV14 and TRBJ1-1, with 7 bases identical to TRBD1. This receptor was taken from a female donor with multiple sclerosis, enrolled in a pregnancy study. The CDR3 loop reads CASSQDERLQGWNTEAFF. Written as DNA, the CDR3 is TGTGCCAGCAGCCAAGATGAAAGACTACAGGGGTGGAACACTGAAGCTTTCTTT.